This T cell receptor beta chain emerged from a study of blood T cell repertoires in COVID-19. Looking at the study overall: There were acute and convalescent COVID-19 samples, and they came from the United States, Italy and Spain. T cells, B-cell-depleted T cells, or PBMCs provided the cDNA or gDNA that served as material.

The authors' processing: Amplification with reference gene primers provided the estimates of nucleated cell counts. Data came from immunoSEQ multiplex PCR; TCRdb stores just in-frame clones and leaves some out. V and J calls plus clone size are reproduced from that table; the DNA served to infer D and trimming. The sample records 200,000 to 250,000 clones, approximately 83% being singletons. Deletions cut 5 bases from V and 3 bases from J, with 19 bases between. The CDR3 has 16 residues. CDR1 and CDR2 (germline): KGHSH, LQKENI. This TCR came from a woman aged 25 to 39 who had recovered from COVID-19. Sequencing was performed on peripheral blood. The rearrangement uses TRBV18 and TRBJ2-5; D is possibly TRBD2 (6 bases). As DNA, the CDR3 is TGTGCCAGCTCAAAAAACGGGAGTCGGACCAAAGAGACCCAGTACTTC. This gives the protein CASSKNGSRTKETQYF.